This T cell receptor beta chain derives from a study of T cells after yellow fever vaccination. The CDR3 is 14 residues long. The V end was cut by 1 base, the J end by 2 bases, with 7 bases between. Germline CDR1 reads SGHTA; CDR2 reads FQGTGA. In this sample, this clonotype turned up a few times. What it binds is unknown. Each CDR3 protein is one row after TCRdb ran MiXCR on the 5' RACE reads. The sample holds approximately 250,000 distinct CDR3 sequences, around 4.9% seen once. Study-wide points: Clones from primary vaccination mostly reappeared after the booster (around 96% CD4, less than 90% CD8).

Specimen: CD4+ T cells sorted from PBMCs, collected on the day of the yellow fever booster vaccination. This receptor was identified in a man between 18 and 35 years old who received the YFV17D yellow fever vaccine. The chain employs TRBV7-3 and TRBJ2-3; D may be TRBD2 (6 bases). The CDR3 spells CASSLSGTTDTQYF. The CDR3 DNA is TGTGCCAGCAGCTTAAGCGGGACCACAGATACGCAGTATTTT. The complete variable domain, with remaining parts taken from reference TRBV7-3 and TRBJ2-3, reads GAGVSQTPSNKVTEKGKYVELRCDPISGHTALYWYRQSLGQGPEFLIYFQGTGAADDSGLPNDRFFAVRPEGSVSTLKIQRTERGDSAVYLCASSLSGTTDTQYFGPGTRLTVL.